The 9 T cell receptor beta chains below all came from one sample that was sequenced in a study of CXCR3-negative and CXCR3-positive naive CD8 T cells. Study results and limitations: More hydrophobic TRB CDR3s were found in CXCR3-positive naive cells than in CXCR3-negative naive cells.

The method, 5' RACE with UMI labels, was used to prepare the TRB cDNA libraries. TCRdb reanalyzed the 5' RACE reads and collapses them to one entry per CDR3 protein, without DNA. The sample totals some 120,000 distinct CDR3 sequences. No antigen has been assigned to these receptors. The sequenced sample consisted of naive CXCR3+ CD8+ T cells from blood. The subset: CD45RO-CCR7+CD27+CD95- naive CD8+ T cells expressing CXCR3 (TNR3+). These receptors all stem from a human donor in good health. Some clones in this sample may be carry-over from other donors' samples.

The chain employs TRBV12-3 or TRBV12-4 and TRBJ1-6; the TCRdb D gene call, TRBD1, has no DNA to confirm it. This CDR3 has 18 amino acids. The CDR3 spells CASGDRGRELSYNSPLHF.

V and J are TRBV2 and TRBJ1-1. The germline V gene has CDR1 SNHLY and CDR2 FYNNEI. The CDR3 contains 13 residues. The CDR3 protein is CASKLGIGTEAFF.

This sequence joins TRBV9 and TRBJ2-7; TCRdb returns TRBD2, unconfirmable since there is no DNA. Germline lookup yields CDR1 SGDLS and CDR2 YYNGEE. CDR3 size: 14 residues. CDR3 protein: CASSVATSGTEQYF.

The chain uses TRBV4-1 and TRBJ2-1; TCRdb's D gene call, TRBD2, goes unchecked for lack of DNA. CDR1 and CDR2 (germline): MGHRA, YSYEKL. CDR3 size: 15 residues. The CDR3 is CASSSRGGSYNEQFF.

V and J are TRBV7-2 and TRBJ2-7; the D call of TRBD2 rests on TCRdb alone, since no DNA is present to check it. This CDR3 has 16 residues. The V gene's germline CDR1 is SGHTA and CDR2 FQGNSA. CDR3: CASSDPLAGGGAEQYF.

The rearrangement links TRBV5-4 to TRBJ2-5; with no DNA, the TCRdb D assignment of TRBD1 cannot be verified. This CDR3 comprises 14 residues. Per the germline V gene, CDR1 is SGHNT and CDR2 is YYREEE (reference sequence). CDR3 in amino acids: CASSLEGGIGTQYF.

The rearrangement joins TRBV7-9 to TRBJ1-1; TCRdb designates TRBD1, a call that cannot be tested without DNA. There are 13 residues in the CDR3. The germline V gene has CDR1 SEHNR and CDR2 FQNEAQ (reference sequence). The CDR3 loop reads CASSLLETPGAFF.

The rearrangement uses TRBV5-1 and TRBJ2-7; TCRdb's D call of TRBD1 is untestable without DNA. The germline V gene encodes CDR1 SGHRS and CDR2 YFSETQ. CDR3 length: 15 residues. CDR3 residues: CASSLEGADSYEQYF.

The CDR3 protein is CASSQWGVLEAFF. The chain has TRBV7-2 and TRBJ1-1. This CDR3 comprises 13 residues. Looked up from germline, CDR1 is SGHTA and CDR2 is FQGNSA. Together with reference TRBV7-2 and TRBJ1-1, the CDR3 gives the full variable domain: GAGVSQSPSNKVTEKGKDVELRCDPISGHTALYWYRQSLGQGLEFLIYFQGNSAPDKSGLPSDRFSAERTGGSVSTLTIQRTQQEDSAVYLCASSQWGVLEAFFGQGTRLTVV.